One T cell receptor beta chain is described in this entry. Antigen unknown. Recipients boosted at about 4 weeks or about 12 weeks are pooled. The data stem from a study of T cell responses to AZD1222 COVID-19 vaccine. Study-level findings and limits: Nearly half of spike-specific TCRs reportedly target unmutated variant regions. There were repertoire samples only from the period after the peak T cell response.

TCRdb's table, derived via immunoSEQ multiplex PCR, lists solely in-frame clones and lacks some. The table includes about 140,000 clones, 90% to 95% detected once. Trimming stripped 1 base from V and 1 base from J, with 16 bases between. The CDR3 sequence is 17 residues long. The V gene's germline CDR1 is LGHDT and CDR2 YNNKEL (reference sequence). J is TRBJ1-2 and V is TRBV3-1 (or the pseudogene TRBV3-2), with D hard to call. This specimen consisted of peripheral blood, obtained 28 days after the second AZD1222 dose. The receptor comes from an adult who received the AZD1222 COVID-19 vaccine. The CDR3 sequence is CASSQVGRRSYNYGYTF. The CDR3 DNA sequence: TGTGCCAGCAGCCAAGTAGGGAGGCGCTCATATAACTATGGCTACACCTTC.